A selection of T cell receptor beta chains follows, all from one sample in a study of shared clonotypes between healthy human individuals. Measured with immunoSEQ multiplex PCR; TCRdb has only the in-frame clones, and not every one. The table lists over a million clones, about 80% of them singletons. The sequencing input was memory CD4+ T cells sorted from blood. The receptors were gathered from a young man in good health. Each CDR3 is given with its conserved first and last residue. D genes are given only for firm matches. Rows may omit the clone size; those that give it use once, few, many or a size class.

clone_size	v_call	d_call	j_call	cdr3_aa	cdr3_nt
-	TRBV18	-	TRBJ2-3	CASSPAGDTQYF	TGTGCCAGCTCACCAGCCGGGGATACGCAGTATTTT
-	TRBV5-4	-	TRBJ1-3	CASSLEGSSGNTIYF	TGTGCCAGCAGCTTGGAGGGGAGCTCTGGAAACACCATATATTTT
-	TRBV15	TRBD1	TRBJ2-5	CATSGWVYRGQETQYF	TGTGCCACCAGCGGTTGGGTTTACAGGGGGCAAGAGACCCAGTACTTC
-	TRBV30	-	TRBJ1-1	CAWSRQTMNTEAFF	TGTGCCTGGAGTAGACAGACCATGAACACTGAAGCTTTCTTT
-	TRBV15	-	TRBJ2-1	CATSRDGFSYNEQFF	TGTGCCACCAGCAGAGACGGGTTCTCCTACAATGAGCAGTTCTTC
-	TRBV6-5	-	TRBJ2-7	CASSYSQGSYEQYF	TGTGCCAGCAGTTACTCGCAGGGCTCCTACGAGCAGTACTTC
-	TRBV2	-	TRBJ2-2	CASSGGELFF	TGTGCCAGCAGTGGTGGGGAGCTGTTTTTT
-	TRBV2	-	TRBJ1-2	CASSAVGAYGYTF	TGTGCCAGCAGTGCGGTAGGGGCCTATGGCTACACCTTC
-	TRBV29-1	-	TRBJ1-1	CSVGHLNTEAFF	TGCAGCGTGGGACACCTAAACACTGAAGCTTTCTTT
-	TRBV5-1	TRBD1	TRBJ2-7	CASSPPIPRIDRDPSYEQYF	TGCGCCAGCAGCCCCCCCATCCCCCGGATAGACAGGGATCCTTCCTACGAGCAGTACTTC
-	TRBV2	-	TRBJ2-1	CASPKSSYNEQFF	TGTGCCAGTCCAAAGAGCTCCTACAATGAGCAGTTCTTC
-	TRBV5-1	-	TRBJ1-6	CASGWGGSPLHF	TGCGCCAGCGGATGGGGGGGTTCACCCCTCCACTTT
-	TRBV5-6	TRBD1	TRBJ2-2	CASSLEATGGFAGELFF	TGTGCCAGCAGCTTGGAGGCGACAGGGGGCTTTGCCGGGGAGCTGTTTTTT
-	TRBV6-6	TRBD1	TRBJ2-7	CASSLTGNYEQYF	TGTGCCAGCAGTTTGACAGGGAACTACGAGCAGTACTTC
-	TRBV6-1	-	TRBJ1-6	CASSEFQSSYNSPLHF	TGTGCCAGCAGTGAATTTCAGAGCTCCTATAATTCACCCCTCCACTTT
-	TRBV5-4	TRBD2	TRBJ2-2	CASSHRGSGTNTGELFF	TGTGCCAGCTCCCATCGGGGTAGCGGGACGAACACCGGGGAGCTGTTTTTT
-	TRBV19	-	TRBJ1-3	CASSIGLTGGNTIYF	TGTGCCAGTAGTATAGGATTGACAGGCGGAAACACCATATATTTT
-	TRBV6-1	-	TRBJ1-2	CASSEERGFGYTF	TGTGCCAGCAGTGAAGAGAGGGGTTTTGGCTACACCTTC
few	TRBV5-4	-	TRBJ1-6	CASSLQENSPLHF	TGTGCCAGCAGCTTACAAGAGAATTCACCCCTCCACTTT
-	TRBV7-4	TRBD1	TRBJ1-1	CASSPDRLGTEAFF	TGTGCCAGCAGCCCGGACAGGCTGGGCACTGAAGCTTTCTTT
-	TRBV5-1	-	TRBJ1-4	CASRSGTANEKLFF	TGCGCCAGCAGATCCGGGACGGCTAATGAAAAACTGTTTTTT
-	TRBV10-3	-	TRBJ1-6	CAISDGMGNSPLHF	TGTGCCATCAGTGATGGGATGGGCAATTCACCCCTCCACTTT
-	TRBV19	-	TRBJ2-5	CASTTGGETQYF	TGTGCCAGTACCACCGGGGGCGAGACCCAGTACTTC
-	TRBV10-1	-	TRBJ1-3	CASSEGLTSGNTIYF	TGCGCCAGCAGTGAAGGCCTGACCTCTGGAAACACCATATATTTT
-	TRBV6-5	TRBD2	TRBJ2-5	CASRAGDQETQYF	TGTGCCAGCAGGGCGGGGGACCAAGAGACCCAGTACTTC
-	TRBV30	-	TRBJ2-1	CALKRGFNEQFF	TGTGCCTTAAAACGAGGTTTCAATGAGCAGTTCTTC
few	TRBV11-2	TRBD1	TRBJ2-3	CASSLGVRGTGATDTQYF	TGTGCCAGCAGCTTAGGGGTTAGGGGGACAGGGGCGACGGATACGCAGTATTTT
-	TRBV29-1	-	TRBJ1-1	CSVEGERNTEAFF	TGCAGCGTTGAGGGGGAGAGGAACACTGAAGCTTTCTTT
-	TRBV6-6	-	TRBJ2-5	CASSAAHMTFETQYF	TGTGCCAGCAGTGCGGCCCACATGACTTTTGAGACCCAGTACTTC
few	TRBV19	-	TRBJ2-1	CASSRRGPRGLSNEQFF	TGTGCCAGTAGTCGCCGGGGACCCCGCGGCTTATCCAATGAGCAGTTCTTC
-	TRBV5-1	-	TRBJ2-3	CASSSGVGADTQYF	TGCGCCAGCAGTTCAGGGGTTGGGGCAGATACGCAGTATTTT
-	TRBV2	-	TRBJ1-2	CASSLQAGGLGYTF	TGTGCCAGCAGTCTTCAGGCGGGGGGTTTGGGCTACACCTTC
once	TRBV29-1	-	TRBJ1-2	CSVGNLDGGYTF	TGCAGCGTCGGTAATCTGGACGGTGGCTACACCTTC
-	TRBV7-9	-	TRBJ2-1	CASSTYRANSYNEQFF	TGTGCCAGCAGCACTTACAGGGCCAACTCCTACAATGAGCAGTTCTTC
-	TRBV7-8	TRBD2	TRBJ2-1	CASSPRTSGTHNEQFF	TGTGCCAGCAGCCCCAGAACTAGCGGGACTCACAATGAGCAGTTCTTC
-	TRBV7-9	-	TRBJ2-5	CASSLDRGLQETQYF	TGTGCCAGCAGCTTAGACCGGGGCCTCCAAGAGACCCAGTACTTC
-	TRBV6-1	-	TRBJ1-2	CASSEDGGPWDGYTF	TGTGCCAGCAGTGAAGATGGAGGGCCCTGGGATGGCTACACCTTC
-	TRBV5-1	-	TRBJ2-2	CASSLVQGENTGELFF	TGCGCCAGCAGCTTGGTGCAGGGTGAGAACACCGGGGAGCTGTTTTTT
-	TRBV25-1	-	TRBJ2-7	CASRRGSAYEQYF	TGTGCCAGCAGAAGGGGTTCCGCCTACGAGCAGTACTTC
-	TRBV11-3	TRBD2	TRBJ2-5	CASSTGTTASPYQETQYF	TGTGCCAGCAGCACGGGGACTACCGCCTCTCCCTACCAAGAGACCCAGTACTTC
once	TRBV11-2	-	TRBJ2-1	CASSPGGSYNEQFF	TGTGCCAGCAGCCCCGGAGGCTCCTACAATGAGCAGTTCTTC
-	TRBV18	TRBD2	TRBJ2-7	CASSRQSGTSTYEQYF	TGTGCCAGCTCACGGCAAAGCGGGACTTCGACCTACGAGCAGTACTTC
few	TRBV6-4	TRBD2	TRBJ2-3	CASSQLAGGQGTQYF	TGTGCCAGCAGCCAACTAGCGGGGGGGCAGGGTACGCAGTATTTT
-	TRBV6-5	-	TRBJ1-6	CASRSGGGSYNSPLHF	TGTGCCAGCCGTTCTGGGGGGGGATCCTATAATTCACCCCTCCACTTT
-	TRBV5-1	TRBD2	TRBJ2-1	CASSLGWTRVVDEQFF	TGCGCCAGCAGCTTGGGTTGGACTAGGGTCGTCGATGAGCAGTTCTTC
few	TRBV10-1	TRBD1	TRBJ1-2	CASSESGQGGWTF	TGCGCCAGCAGTGAGTCAGGACAGGGTGGCTGGACCTTC
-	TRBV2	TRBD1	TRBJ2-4	CASSEGSGGSIQYF	TGTGCCAGCAGTGAAGGCTCAGGGGGCAGCATTCAGTACTTC
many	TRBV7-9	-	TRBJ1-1	CASSRGDVQGRTEAFF	TGTGCCAGCAGCCGAGGGGACGTCCAGGGACGCACTGAAGCTTTCTTT
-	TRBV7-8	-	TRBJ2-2	CASSPRGAGELFF	TGTGCCAGCAGCCCCAGGGGGGCCGGGGAGCTGTTTTTT
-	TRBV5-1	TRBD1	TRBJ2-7	CASSRQGLDEQYF	TGCGCCAGCAGCCGACAGGGCTTGGACGAGCAGTACTTC
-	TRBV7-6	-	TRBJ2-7	CASSSSVGYEQYF	TGTGCCAGCAGCTCCTCCGTGGGATACGAGCAGTACTTC
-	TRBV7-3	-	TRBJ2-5	CASSQTVPETQYF	TGTGCCAGCAGCCAGACTGTACCTGAGACCCAGTACTTC
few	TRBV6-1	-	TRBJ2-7	CASSYNGGSYEQYF	TGTGCCAGCAGTTATAATGGGGGGTCCTACGAGCAGTACTTC
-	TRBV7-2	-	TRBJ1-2	CASSFWVAGGGGYTF	TGTGCCAGCAGTTTTTGGGTGGCCGGAGGAGGAGGCTACACCTTC
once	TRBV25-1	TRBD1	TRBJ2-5	CASSVRGAGQVYF	TGTGCCAGCAGTGTCCGCGGCGCGGGACAGGTCTACTTC
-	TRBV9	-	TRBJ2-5	CASSNGQFQYETQYF	TGTGCCAGCAGCAATGGACAGTTTCAGTACGAGACCCAGTACTTC
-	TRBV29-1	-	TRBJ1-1	CSVETGGGRGTEAFF	TGCAGCGTTGAAACGGGCGGGGGGCGCGGTACTGAAGCTTTCTTT
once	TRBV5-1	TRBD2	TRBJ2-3	CASSPGLAGGPGVRSGEAPDTQYF	TGCGCCAGCAGCCCTGGACTAGCGGGGGGCCCCGGGGTACGCAGTGGAGAAGCCCCAGATACGCAGTATTTT
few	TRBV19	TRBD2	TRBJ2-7	CLAGVNEQYF	TGCCTAGCGGGAGTAAACGAGCAGTACTTC